This entry describes one TCR beta chain. No antigen is known for it. These data belong to a study of CXCR3-negative and CXCR3-positive naive CD8 T cells. Study-level information: The TRB read total, approximately 150 million, broke down to about 1.5 +/- 0.3 million reads per library. Findings and limits, study-wide: Comparably high diversity was seen in both naive subsets, and much lower diversity in memory CD8+ cells. Naive subsets had comparable surface CD5, so TRB CDR3 properties gauged TCR strength.

This CDR3 is 15 amino acids long. Germline CDR1 is DFQATT and CDR2 is SNEGSKA (reference sequence). The libraries of TRB cDNA were prepared using 5' RACE with UMI labels. TCRdb reprocessed the 5' RACE reads, with one entry per CDR3 protein and no DNA. With about 40,000 distinct CDR3 sequences in the sample, the ten largest clones hold less than 9.5%. This chain links TRBV20-1 with TRBJ2-3; the D call from TCRdb, TRBD1, cannot be confirmed without DNA. The TCR originated in a human donor in good health. Some clones in this sample may be carry-over from other donors' samples. The sample taken for sequencing was memory CD8+ T cells from blood. CDR3 amino acids: CSARTAPGLLGTQYF.